Presented here are 18 T cell receptor beta chains from one specimen sequenced in a study of blood T cell repertoires in COVID-19. Assay used: immunoSEQ multiplex PCR; TCRdb lists only in-frame clones, some missing. Of roughly 140,000 clones listed, 65% to 85% are singletons. The sample consisted of PBMCs or T cells enriched from blood (not recorded which). Every receptor here comes from a woman in her forties or fifties who had been exposed to COVID-19.

The CDR3 DNA follows: TGCGCCAGCAGCTTCGAAGCGGAAAATTACAATGAGCAGTTCTTC. This encodes CASSFEAENYNEQFF. The rearrangement uses TRBV5-1 and TRBJ2-1; TRBD2 might be the D (5 bases). Germline CDR1 is SGHRS and CDR2 is YFSETQ. V lost 2 bases, J lost 4 bases, and 13 bases lay in between. This CDR3 contains 15 residues.

The chain combines TRBV2 with TRBJ2-5; 10 positions match TRBD1. CDR1 is SNHLY, CDR2 FYNNEI, per germline. With 2 bases clipped from V and 5 bases from J, the junction kept 5 bases outside the gene matches. The CDR3 is 15 residues long. The CDR3 is CASSERDRGGETQYF. CDR3 in DNA: TGTGCCAGCAGTGAAAGGGACAGGGGTGGCGAGACCCAGTACTTC. The variable domain in full, with the rest retrieved from reference TRBV2 and TRBJ2-5, is EPEVTQTPSHQVTQMGQEVILRCVPISNHLYFYWYRQILGQKVEFLVSFYNNEISEKSEIFDDQFSVERPDGSNFTLKIRSTKLEDSAMYFCASSERDRGGETQYFGPGTRLLVL.

The rearrangement links TRBV6-1 to TRBJ1-6; TRBD1 aligns across 8 bases. The CDR3 spans 15 residues. Losses at the gene ends were 1 base for V and 5 bases for J; bases not matched to a gene: 1. Germline assignment: CDR1 MNHNS and CDR2 SASEGT. The CDR3 DNA follows: TGTGCCAGCAGTGAAGGGACAGGGAATAATTCACCCCTCCACTTT. Its translation: CASSEGTGNNSPLHF.

This clone was picked up a small number of times. This rearrangement joins TRBV2 to TRBJ2-3, with 7 bases lining up with TRBD2. Trimming cost V 6 bases and J 0 bases; bases outside gene matches: 9. The CDR3 loop spans 16 amino acids. The V gene's germline CDR1 is SNHLY and CDR2 FYNNEI. This chain's CDR3 is CASRGGAGRSTDTQYF. CDR3 in DNA: TGTGCCAGCAGGGGAGGAGCGGGGAGAAGCACAGATACGCAGTATTTT.

V and J are TRBV19 and TRBJ2-7; D call uncertain. The CDR3 spans 13 residues. Germline V gives CDR1 LNHDA, CDR2 SQIVND (reference sequence). V lost 5 bases to trimming and J lost 2 bases, with 10 bases between them. CDR3: CASSDRRAYEQYF. The CDR3 nucleotides read TGTGCCAGTAGTGATCGCCGCGCCTACGAGCAGTACTTC.

The chain employs TRBV19 and TRBJ2-2; 11 bases line up with TRBD2. Germline trimming cut 4 bases from V and 1 base from J; bases unmatched to any gene: 5. The germline V gene has CDR1 LNHDA and CDR2 SQIVND (reference sequence). This CDR3 contains 17 residues. CDR3 sequence (DNA): TGTGCCAGTAGTACCTCACTAGCGGGGGTGAACACCGGGGAGCTGTTTTTT. Encoded protein: CASSTSLAGVNTGELFF.

V is TRBV7-2 and J is TRBJ2-3; 9 bases are shared with TRBD1. CDR3 length: 16 residues. V lost 5 bases, J lost 3 bases, and 9 bases stayed unmatched. Germline V gene lookup returns CDR1 SGHTA and CDR2 FQGNSA. The DNA of the CDR3 is TGTGCCAGCAGCCCGTCCGGGACAGGGAGTACAGATACGCAGTATTTT. Amino acid sequence: CASSPSGTGSTDTQYF.

This chain connects TRBV3-1 (or the pseudogene TRBV3-2) to TRBJ2-3; D not resolved. The CDR3 is made up of 15 amino acids. The V end lost 3 bases, the J end lost 6 bases, and 16 bases lay between the germline ends. CDR1 and CDR2 from the germline V gene are LGHDT and YNNKEL (reference sequence). For the CDR3, the DNA is TGTGCCAGCAGCCATCACGAAGCGCGAATTGATACGCAGTATTTT. This gives the protein CASSHHEARIDTQYF.

This clone turned up a few times. V and J are TRBV10-3 and TRBJ2-6; 8 positions match TRBD1. The CDR3 is made up of 18 amino acids. Germline V CDR1 and CDR2: ENHRY, SYGVKD. The V segment lost 0 bases and the J segment 3 bases; nucleotides outside the gene matches: 7. The CDR3 sequence is CAISESSAGGGGANVLTF. The CDR3 DNA follows: TGTGCCATCAGTGAGTCGTCGGCAGGGGGCGGTGGGGCCAACGTCCTGACTTTC.

The chain uses TRBV27 and TRBJ1-1; D is ambiguous. This CDR3 is built from 13 residues. The germline gives CDR1 MNHEY, CDR2 SMNVEV (reference sequence). Trimming removed 4 bases at V and 3 bases at J, with 9 bases between. The CDR3: CASSSSSDTEAFF. CDR3 nucleotides: TGTGCCAGCAGTTCCTCCAGCGACACTGAAGCTTTCTTT.

The rearrangement links TRBV3-1 (or the pseudogene TRBV3-2) to TRBJ1-2, with D hard to call. The CDR3 loop spans 16 amino acids. The V end lost 3 bases, the J end lost 5 bases, and 19 bases lay between the germline ends. Germline CDR1 reads LGHDT; CDR2 reads YNNKEL (reference sequence). In DNA, the CDR3 is TGTGCCAGCAGCCATCGAGGTACGGTCGATCGATATGGCTACACCTTC. Residues: CASSHRGTVDRYGYTF.

This chain joins TRBV6-6 and TRBJ1-3, with D possibly TRBD1 on 6 matching bases. The V end lost 6 bases, the J end lost 3 bases, and 18 bases lay between the germline ends. The CDR3 extends over 16 amino acids. Germline loops: CDR1 MNHNY, CDR2 SVGAGI (reference sequence). The CDR3 sequence is CASSTRAGVIGNTIYF. CDR3 DNA sequence: TGTGCCAGCAGCACACGGGCAGGGGTAATTGGAAACACCATATATTTT.

V gene TRBV7-9 combines with J gene TRBJ2-3; 8 bases align to TRBD1. Per germline, CDR1 SEHNR and CDR2 FQNEAQ (reference sequence). There are 16 residues in the CDR3. V gave up 3 bases and J gave up 0 bases; unmatched junction bases: 5. As DNA, the CDR3 is TGTGCCAGCAGCTTTATACAGGGGGGAAGCACAGATACGCAGTATTTT. This gives the protein CASSFIQGGSTDTQYF.

This chain connects TRBV4-1 to TRBJ2-1, with D uncertain. Trimming removed 0 bases at V and 9 bases at J, with 12 bases between. Germline loops: CDR1 MGHRA, CDR2 YSYEKL. CDR3 length equals 14 residues. CDR3 protein: CASSQDPARGEQFF. CDR3 in DNA: TGCGCCAGCAGCCAAGATCCCGCTAGAGGTGAGCAGTTCTTC.

The chain carries TRBV6-5 and TRBJ1-2, with D hard to call. The ends were cut back, 4 bases at V and 4 bases at J, with 10 bases in the middle. The CDR3 is made up of 13 amino acids. Germline V gives CDR1 MNHEY, CDR2 SVGAGI. As DNA, the CDR3 is TGTGCCAGCAGTTTCACCCCAGGCTATGGCTACACCTTC. It translates to CASSFTPGYGYTF.

This chain links TRBV19 with TRBJ2-7, with a possible D match to TRBD1 (5 bases). Germline V gene data show CDR1 as LNHDA and CDR2 as SQIVND (reference sequence). V lost 4 bases and J lost 4, with 23 bases in between. The CDR3 covers 17 residues. In DNA form, the CDR3 reads TGTGCCAGTAGTAGGGATGAATCGACAGACTTACATTACGAGCAGTACTTC. Protein: CASSRDESTDLHYEQYF.

This CDR3 is CASSLGTSEYNEQFF. As DNA, the CDR3 is TGTGCCAGCAGCCTCGGGACTAGCGAGTACAATGAGCAGTTCTTC. This rearrangement joins TRBV5-4 to TRBJ2-1; the match to TRBD2 covers 10 bases. Germline CDR1 reads SGHNT; CDR2 reads YYREEE (reference sequence). This CDR3 contains 15 residues. J gave up 4 bases and V 4 bases, and 5 bases lay outside the gene matches.

The chain uses TRBV27 and TRBJ1-4; D is unresolved. The CDR3 is made up of 15 amino acids. The V gene's germline CDR1 is MNHEY and CDR2 SMNVEV (reference sequence). The V gene lost 3 bases and the J gene lost 2 bases, with 10 bases spanning the gap. The CDR3 protein is CASSLVGATNEKLFF. In nucleotides, the CDR3 is TGTGCCAGCAGTTTGGTCGGAGCTACTAATGAAAAACTGTTTTTT. Variable domain in full (rest from reference TRBV27 and TRBJ1-4): EAQVTQNPRYLITVTGKKLTVTCSQNMNHEYMSWYRQDPGLGLRQIYYSMNVEVTDKGDVPEGYKVSRKEKRNFPLILESPSPNQTSLYFCASSLVGATNEKLFFGSGTQLSVL.